The following is a TCR beta chain sequence with its context. Its matching antigen is unknown. The data stem from a study of beta chain features in type 1 diabetes. V gave up 1 base and J gave up 0 bases, with 3 bases separating them. The germline V gene has CDR1 SGHTA and CDR2 FQGNSA. The length of the CDR3 is 13 residues. Study outcomes and limitations: In all four CD4+ subsets, TCRB CDR3 length was significantly, moderately reduced in type 1 diabetes.

Expressed TCRB transcripts were sequenced because the isolated RNA had all been reverse transcribed beforehand. Using immunoSEQ multiplex PCR, the repertoire was profiled, and TCRdb retains in-frame clones only, with some absent. This table holds about 390,000 clones, 8.5% to 10% found once. The sequence was collected from a man in his thirties or forties with type 1 diabetes. This chain uses TRBV7-2 with TRBJ2-5, with no clear D. Sequences were obtained from central memory CD4+ T cells from blood. In nucleotides, the CDR3 is TGTGCCAGCAGCTTAGTAGACCAAGAGACCCAGTACTTC. Its protein product is CASSLVDQETQYF.